Presented here are 23 T cell receptor beta chains from one specimen sequenced in a study of long-term antiretroviral therapy in people with HIV. At survey level, the immunoSEQ assay was run in its v3.0 version. Assay: immunoSEQ multiplex PCR; the TCRdb copy retains only in-frame clones and omits some. The sample consists of around 16,000 clones, approximately 88% of them appearing once. Sequenced material: unsorted PBMCs, taken 0.7 years before starting antiretroviral therapy. The origin of the receptors is a man between 45 and 60 years old with HIV.

The chain carries TRBV9 and TRBJ2-5; D call uncertain. The germline CDR1 and CDR2 sequences are SGDLS and YYNGEE. CDR3 length: 14 residues. Deletions cut 4 bases from V and 0 bases from J, with 10 bases between. The CDR3 nucleotides are TGTGCCAGCAGCTCCCCGGTAGACCAAGAGACCCAGTACTTC. Amino acid sequence: CASSSPVDQETQYF.

V gene TRBV9 combines with J gene TRBJ2-7; D is possibly TRBD1 (6 bases). The CDR3 consists of 13 residues. CDR1 is SGDLS and CDR2 is YYNGEE in the germline V gene. V lost 1 base and J 7 bases, leaving 12 bases between the germline ends. CDR3 sequence reads: CASSVRQVGEQYF. In DNA, the CDR3 is TGTGCCAGCAGCGTAAGACAGGTTGGGGAGCAGTACTTC.

This clone was detected only a few times. V gene TRBV7-9 combines with J gene TRBJ2-7, with 10 nucleotides matching TRBD1. The V and J ends lost 6 bases and 2 bases, in that order; junction bases with no gene match: 1. Germline values: CDR1 SEHNR, CDR2 FQNEAQ (reference sequence). The CDR3 runs 13 residues. The CDR3 is CASSGTGAYEQYF. As DNA, the CDR3 is TGTGCCAGCAGTGGGACAGGGGCCTACGAGCAGTACTTC. Together with reference TRBV7-9 and TRBJ2-7, the CDR3 gives the full variable domain: DTGVSQNPRHKITKRGQNVTFRCDPISEHNRLYWYRQTLGQGPEFLTYFQNEAQLEKSRLLSDRFSAERPKGSFSTLEIQRTEQGDSAMYLCASSGTGAYEQYFGPGTRLTVT.

CDR3 protein: CASSPDISHGYTF. Written as DNA, the CDR3 is TGTGCCAGCAGCCCGGACATTTCTCATGGCTACACCTTC. V and J are TRBV7-8 and TRBJ1-2, with D possibly TRBD1 on 5 matching bases. V shed 5 bases and J shed 6 bases, with 13 bases lying between them. This CDR3 region has 13 residues. The germline gives CDR1 SGHVS, CDR2 FQNEAQ. The full variable domain, rest sourced from reference TRBV7-8 and TRBJ1-2, is GAGVSQSPRYKVAKRGQDVALRCDPISGHVSLFWYQQALGQGPEFLTYFQNEAQLDKSGLPSDRFFAERPEGSVSTLKIQRTQQEDSAVYLCASSPDISHGYTFGSGTRLTVV.

The chain couples TRBV11-2 to TRBJ1-2; 7 nucleotides match TRBD1. The germline V gene encodes CDR1 SGHAT and CDR2 FQNNGV. Losses at the gene ends were 5 bases for V and 8 bases for J; bases not matched to a gene: 11. This CDR3 spans 14 amino acids. CDR3 in DNA: TGTGCCAGCAGCACACAGGGGAGCGTTGGGGGCTACACCTTC. As protein: CASSTQGSVGGYTF.

This chain links TRBV5-1 with TRBJ1-4; possibly TRBD1 for D (6 bases). The V gene's germline CDR1 is SGHRS and CDR2 YFSETQ. The V and J ends lost 0 bases and 3 bases respectively, with 12 bases between them. CDR3 length equals 16 residues. For the CDR3, the DNA is TGCGCCAGCAGCTTGGAACAGGGATTGCCTAATGAAAAACTGTTTTTT. Amino acid sequence: CASSLEQGLPNEKLFF.

The chain joins TRBV27 to TRBJ1-4; no clear D gene. CDR1 is MNHEY and CDR2 is SMNVEV in the germline V gene (reference sequence). Trimming stripped 4 bases from V and 0 bases from J, with 9 bases between. This CDR3 spans 15 amino acids. DNA of the CDR3: TGTGCCAGCAGTTGGGCGTCCGCAACTAATGAAAAACTGTTTTTT. This encodes CASSWASATNEKLFF.

The chain carries TRBV28 and TRBJ2-7, with 7 nucleotides matching TRBD1. The CDR3 length is 16 residues. Germline-derived CDR1 and CDR2 are MDHEN and SYDVKM. J was trimmed by 3 bases and V by 3 bases; bases with no gene match: 11. The CDR3 region is CASSFLGDSHLYEQYF. DNA for the CDR3: TGTGCCAGCAGTTTTCTTGGGGACAGCCATCTCTACGAGCAGTACTTC.

This clone was counted a single time. The chain recombines TRBV6-6 with TRBJ1-2; no clear D. The CDR3 length is 13 residues. CDR1 and CDR2 (germline): MNHNY, SVGAGI (reference sequence). Trimming took 10 bases from V and 0 from J, leaving 12 bases between them. The CDR3 region is CATRSNANYGYTF. In nucleotides, the CDR3 is TGTGCCACCCGTAGTAACGCTAACTATGGCTACACCTTC.

The genes are TRBV9 and TRBJ2-1; D is possibly TRBD1 or TRBD2 (5 bases each). Germline CDR1 is SGDLS and CDR2 is YYNGEE. Trimming removed 3 bases at V and 8 bases at J, with 12 bases between. This CDR3 is 13 amino acids long. This chain's CDR3 is CASSGGPFDEQFF. The CDR3, as DNA: TGTGCCAGCAGCGGGGGACCCTTTGATGAGCAGTTCTTC.

The gene calls are TRBV7-9 and TRBJ2-7; 8 positions agree with TRBD2. V shed 2 bases, J shed 5 bases, and the junction held 5 bases outside the gene matches. CDR3 length equals 14 residues. Germline CDR1 reads SEHNR; CDR2 reads FQNEAQ (reference sequence). The CDR3 DNA sequence: TGTGCCAGCAGCTTAACAGCGGGAGTGAACGAGCAGTACTTC. Residues: CASSLTAGVNEQYF.

This clone was recorded only once. The rearrangement joins TRBV5-4 to TRBJ1-5, with TRBD1 matching over 7 bases. The trim removed 4 bases at V and 6 bases at J, leaving 16 bases unmatched. The germline CDR1 and CDR2 sequences are SGHNT and YYREEE (reference sequence). The CDR3 is 17 residues long. CDR3 nucleotides: TGTGCCAGCAGCGGGGGAGGTAGGGGGCGATTATTTCAGCCCCAGCATTTT. Protein sequence: CASSGGGRGRLFQPQHF.

The V gene is TRBV4-2, the J gene TRBJ2-3; D is perhaps TRBD2 (5 bases). The germline gives CDR1 LGHNA, CDR2 YNFKEQ. The ends were cut back, 0 bases at V and 9 bases at J, with 25 bases in the middle. This CDR3 contains 18 residues. This chain's CDR3 is CASSQDVLLRTRPDTQYF. CDR3 in DNA: TGTGCCAGCAGCCAAGATGTTTTATTACGGACTCGCCCCGACACGCAGTATTTT.

The genes are TRBV7-9 and TRBJ2-7; the D is unclear. CDR1 is SEHNR and CDR2 is FQNEAQ in the germline V gene (reference sequence). V lost 1 base and J 3 bases, leaving 1 base between the germline ends. The CDR3 contains 11 residues. The chain's CDR3 is CASSLVYEQYF. In nucleotides, the CDR3 is TGTGCCAGCAGCTTAGTCTACGAGCAGTACTTC.

The V and J genes are TRBV28 and TRBJ1-2; 8 bases fit TRBD1. Trimming cost V 7 bases and J 8 bases; bases outside gene matches: 12. The CDR3 runs 14 residues. Germline V gives CDR1 MDHEN, CDR2 SYDVKM. The CDR3 protein is CASKTGATMVGYTF. CDR3 nucleotide sequence: TGTGCCAGCAAGACAGGGGCAACTATGGTAGGCTACACCTTC.

This chain uses TRBV5-6 with TRBJ1-2; D is uncertain. The CDR3 is made up of 12 amino acids. Trimming stripped 2 bases from V and 2 bases from J, with 4 bases between. Germline CDR1 SGHDT, CDR2 YYEEEE. CDR3 DNA: TGTGCCAGCAGCTTAACAAACTATGGCTACACCTTC. This sequence encodes CASSLTNYGYTF.

V usage is TRBV7-9 and J usage is TRBJ2-1; D is uncertain. V was shortened by 1 base and J by 9 bases, with 13 bases between the two germline ends. The CDR3 extends over 14 amino acids. Germline CDR1 SEHNR, CDR2 FQNEAQ (reference sequence). This CDR3 reads CASSLGPRRGEQFF. CDR3 in DNA: TGTGCCAGCAGCTTAGGACCCAGGAGAGGTGAGCAGTTCTTC.

The V gene is TRBV9, the J gene TRBJ2-5; 7 positions match TRBD1. The J call may be mistaken, given a closer DNA end match to TRBJ2-7. The CDR3 length is 14 residues. Germline V gene lookup returns CDR1 SGDLS and CDR2 YYNGEE. The CDR3 loop reads CASSGDSRGYEQYF. For the CDR3, the DNA is TGTGCCAGCAGCGGGGACAGCCGCGGCTACGAGCAGTACTTC.

This clone was seen once. The chain joins TRBV10-1 to TRBJ1-3; no firm D call. The germline V gene encodes CDR1 WNHNN and CDR2 SYGVQD (reference sequence). The CDR3 is made up of 18 amino acids. Trimming took off 0 bases at V and 1 base at J, with 16 bases between the two ends. The CDR3 coding sequence is TGCGCCAGCAGTGAGTCGGTTGAGACGACCCGGTCTGGAAACACCATATATTTT. Its translation: CASSESVETTRSGNTIYF.

The gene calls are TRBV13 and TRBJ2-1; D call uncertain. CDR3 size: 15 residues. V gave up 5 bases and J gave up 6 bases, with 17 bases separating them. CDR1 and CDR2 (germline): PRHDT, FYEKMQ (reference sequence). The CDR3 region is CASSPAIRPANEQFF. The CDR3 nucleotides are TGTGCCAGCAGCCCAGCCATTAGGCCCGCCAATGAGCAGTTCTTC.

This chain links TRBV27 with TRBJ2-2; D uncertain. Trimming cost V 3 bases and J 0 bases, with 8 bases left between them. Germline V gene lookup returns CDR1 MNHEY and CDR2 SMNVEV (reference sequence). The CDR3 covers 15 residues. CDR3 coding DNA: TGTGCCAGCAGTTTTGATTGGGCGAACACCGGGGAGCTGTTTTTT. This translates into CASSFDWANTGELFF.

This sequence joins TRBV18 and TRBJ2-1; TRBD2 matches at 9 bases. The germline V gene encodes CDR1 KGHSH and CDR2 LQKENI. The CDR3 has 17 residues. The J segment lost 0 bases and the V segment lost 6 bases, leaving 9 bases of the junction unmatched. The CDR3 nucleotides read TGTGCCAGCTCGCGGAGGCTAGCGGGGAGCTCCTACAATGAGCAGTTCTTC. It encodes CASSRRLAGSSYNEQFF. The full variable domain, in which reference TRBV18 and TRBJ2-1 provide the parts outside the CDR3, is NAGVMQNPRHLVRRRGQEARLRCSPMKGHSHVYWYRQLPEEGLKFMVYLQKENIIDESGMPKERFSAEFPKEGPSILRIQQVVRGDSAAYFCASSRRLAGSSYNEQFFGPGTRLTVL.

The CDR3 DNA sequence: TGTGCCAGCAGCCGAGGACGGGCGAACACTGAAGCTTTCTTT. Protein product: CASSRGRANTEAFF. The gene calls are TRBV7-9 and TRBJ1-1; D uncertain. CDR1 is SEHNR, CDR2 FQNEAQ, per germline (reference sequence). V was pared by 5 bases and J by 1 base, with 11 bases between. This CDR3 has 14 residues. Full variable domain (missing parts from reference TRBV7-9 and TRBJ1-1): DTGVSQNPRHKITKRGQNVTFRCDPISEHNRLYWYRQTLGQGPEFLTYFQNEAQLEKSRLLSDRFSAERPKGSFSTLEIQRTEQGDSAMYLCASSRGRANTEAFFGQGTRLTVV.